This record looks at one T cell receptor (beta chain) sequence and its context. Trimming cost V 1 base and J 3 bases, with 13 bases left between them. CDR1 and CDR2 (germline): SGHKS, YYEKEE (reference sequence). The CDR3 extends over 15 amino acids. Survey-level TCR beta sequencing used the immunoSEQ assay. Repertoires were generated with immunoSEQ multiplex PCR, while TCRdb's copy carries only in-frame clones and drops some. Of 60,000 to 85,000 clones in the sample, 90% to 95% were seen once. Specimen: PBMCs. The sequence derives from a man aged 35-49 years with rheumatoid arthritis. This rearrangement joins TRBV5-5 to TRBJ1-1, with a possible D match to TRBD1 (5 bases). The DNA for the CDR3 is TGTGCCAGCAGCTTGCATTGGGGCGAGGACACTGAAGCTTTCTTT. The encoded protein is CASSLHWGEDTEAFF.